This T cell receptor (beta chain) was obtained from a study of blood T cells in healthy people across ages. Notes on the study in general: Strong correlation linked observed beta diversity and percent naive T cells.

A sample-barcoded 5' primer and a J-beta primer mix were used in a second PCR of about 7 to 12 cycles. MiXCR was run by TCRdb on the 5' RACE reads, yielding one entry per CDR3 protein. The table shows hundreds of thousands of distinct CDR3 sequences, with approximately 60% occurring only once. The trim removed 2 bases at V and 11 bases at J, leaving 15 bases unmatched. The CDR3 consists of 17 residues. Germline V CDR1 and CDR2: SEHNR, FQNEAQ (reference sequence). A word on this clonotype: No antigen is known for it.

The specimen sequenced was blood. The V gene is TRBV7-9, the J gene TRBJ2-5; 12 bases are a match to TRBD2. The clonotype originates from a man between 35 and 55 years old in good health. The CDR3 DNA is TGTGCCAGCAGCTTATCTGCTAGCGGGAGGGCCGACAATGAGCAGTACTTC. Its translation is CASSLSASGRADNEQYF. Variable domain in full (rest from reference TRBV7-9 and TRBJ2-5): DTGVSQNPRHKITKRGQNVTFRCDPISEHNRLYWYRQTLGQGPEFLTYFQNEAQLEKSRLLSDRFSAERPKGSFSTLEIQRTEQGDSAMYLCASSLSASGRADNEQYFGPGTRLLVL.